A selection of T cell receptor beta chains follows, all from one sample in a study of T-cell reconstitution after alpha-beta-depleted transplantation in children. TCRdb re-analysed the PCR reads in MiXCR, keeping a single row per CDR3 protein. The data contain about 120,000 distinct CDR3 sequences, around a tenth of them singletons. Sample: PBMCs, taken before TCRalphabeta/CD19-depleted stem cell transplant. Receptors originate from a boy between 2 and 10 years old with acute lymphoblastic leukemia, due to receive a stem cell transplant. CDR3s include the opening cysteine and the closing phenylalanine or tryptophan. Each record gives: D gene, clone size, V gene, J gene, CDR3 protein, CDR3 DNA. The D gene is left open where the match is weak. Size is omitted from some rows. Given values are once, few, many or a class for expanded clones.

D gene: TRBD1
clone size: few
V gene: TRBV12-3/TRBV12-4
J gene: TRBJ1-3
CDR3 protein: CASRAPLRDSFSGNTIYF
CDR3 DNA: TGTGCCAGCAGAGCCCCCCTTCGGGACAGCTTCTCTGGAAACACCATATATTTT

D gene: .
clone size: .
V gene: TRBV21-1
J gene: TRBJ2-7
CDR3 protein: CASSKGGTVSSEQYF
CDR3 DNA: TGTGCCAGCAGCAAAGGCGGGACAGTCTCTAGCGAGCAGTACTTC

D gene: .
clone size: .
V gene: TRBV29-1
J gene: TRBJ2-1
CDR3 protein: CSVLQAYEQFF
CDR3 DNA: TGCAGCGTTTTACAGGCTTATGAGCAGTTCTTC

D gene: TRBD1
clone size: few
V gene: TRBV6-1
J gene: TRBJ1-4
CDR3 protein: CASSPPGQGREKLFF
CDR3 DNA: TGTGCCAGCAGTCCCCCGGGACAGGGACGTGAAAAACTGTTTTTT

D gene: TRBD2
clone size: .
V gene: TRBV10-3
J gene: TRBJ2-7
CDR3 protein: CASSAGAVNEQYF
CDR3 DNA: TGTGCCTCTTCAGCGGGAGCGGTCAACGAGCAGTACTTC

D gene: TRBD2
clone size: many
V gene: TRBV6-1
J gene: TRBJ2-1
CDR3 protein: CASSPWTSSYNEQFF
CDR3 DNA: TGTGCCAGCAGCCCCTGGACTAGCTCCTACAATGAGCAGTTCTTC

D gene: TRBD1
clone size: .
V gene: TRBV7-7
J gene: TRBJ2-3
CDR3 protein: CASSQRQGNTQYF
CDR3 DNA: TGTGCTAGCAGCCAACGACAGGGGAATACGCAGTATTTT

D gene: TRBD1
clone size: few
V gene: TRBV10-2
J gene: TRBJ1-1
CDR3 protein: CASISHRGSEAFF
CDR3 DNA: TGCGCCAGCATTAGCCACAGGGGGTCTGAAGCTTTCTTT

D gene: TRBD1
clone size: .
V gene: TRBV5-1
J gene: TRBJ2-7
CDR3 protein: CASSPGQGRRSSYEQYF
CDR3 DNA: TGCGCCAGCAGCCCGGGACAGGGGCGCCGGAGCTCCTACGAGCAGTACTTC

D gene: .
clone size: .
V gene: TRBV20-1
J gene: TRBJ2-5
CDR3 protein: CSATRKGGDTQYF
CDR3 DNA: TGCAGTGCTACCCGGAAGGGTGGGGATACCCAGTACTTC

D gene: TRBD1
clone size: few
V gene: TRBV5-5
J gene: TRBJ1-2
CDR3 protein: CASSLGPGQVYGYTF
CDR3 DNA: TGTGCCAGCAGCTTGGGTCCCGGACAGGTCTATGGCTACACCTTC

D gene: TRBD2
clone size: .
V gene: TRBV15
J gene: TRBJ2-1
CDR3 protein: CATSRPTGTSGRHYNEQFF
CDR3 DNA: TGTGCCACCAGCAGGCCAACCGGGACTAGCGGGAGGCACTACAATGAGCAGTTCTTC

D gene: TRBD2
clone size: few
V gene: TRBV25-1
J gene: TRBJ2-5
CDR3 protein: CASSGPSGRVRETQYF
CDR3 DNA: TGTGCCAGCAGTGGCCCGAGCGGGAGGGTCCGGGAGACCCAGTACTTC

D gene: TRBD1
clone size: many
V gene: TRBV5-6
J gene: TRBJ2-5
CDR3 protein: CASSFADRVRETQYF
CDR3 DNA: TGTGCCAGCAGCTTCGCCGACAGGGTGAGAGAAACCCAGTACTTC

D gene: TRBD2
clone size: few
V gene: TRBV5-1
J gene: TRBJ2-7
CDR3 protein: CASSRSGSREEQYF
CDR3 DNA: TGCGCCAGCAGCCGGAGCGGGAGCCGAGAGGAGCAGTACTTC

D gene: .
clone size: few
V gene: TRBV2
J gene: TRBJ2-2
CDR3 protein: CASSASFPLNTGELFF
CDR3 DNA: TGTGCCAGCAGTGCGAGCTTTCCCTTGAACACCGGGGAGCTGTTTTTT

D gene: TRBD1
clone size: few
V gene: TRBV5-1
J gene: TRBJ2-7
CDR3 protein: CASSANRGSSYEQYF
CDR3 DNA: TGCGCCAGCAGCGCCAACAGGGGAAGCTCCTACGAGCAGTACTTC

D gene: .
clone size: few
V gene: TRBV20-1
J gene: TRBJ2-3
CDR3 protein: CSAVRSGPSTDTQYF
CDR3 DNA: TGCAGTGCGGTCAGGAGCGGCCCTAGCACAGATACGCAGTATTTT

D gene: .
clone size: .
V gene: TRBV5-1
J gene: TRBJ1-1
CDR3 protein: CASSLGSPKNTEAFF
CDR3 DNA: TGCGCCAGCAGCTTGGGATCTCCTAAGAACACTGAAGCTTTCTTT

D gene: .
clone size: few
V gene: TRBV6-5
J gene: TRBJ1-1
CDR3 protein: CASSYMGILNTEAFF
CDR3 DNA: TGTGCCAGCAGTTACATGGGCATCTTGAACACTGAAGCTTTCTTT

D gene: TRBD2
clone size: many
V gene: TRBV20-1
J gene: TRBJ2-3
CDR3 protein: CSARDIRLAGGLASTDTQYF
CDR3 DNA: TGCAGTGCTAGAGATATTCGACTAGCGGGAGGGCTGGCGAGCACAGATACGCAGTATTTT

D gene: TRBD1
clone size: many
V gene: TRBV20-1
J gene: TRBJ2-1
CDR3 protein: CSAGRDSYEQFF
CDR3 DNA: TGCAGTGCTGGCCGGGACAGCTATGAGCAGTTCTTC

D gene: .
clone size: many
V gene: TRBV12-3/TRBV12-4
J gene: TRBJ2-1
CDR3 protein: CASSPSGFYNEQFF
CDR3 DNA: TGTGCCAGCAGCCCGAGCGGGTTCTACAATGAGCAGTTCTTC

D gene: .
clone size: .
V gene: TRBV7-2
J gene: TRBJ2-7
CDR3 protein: CASSLDPGAYEQYF
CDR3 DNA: TGTGCCAGCAGCTTAGATCCAGGGGCCTACGAGCAGTACTTC

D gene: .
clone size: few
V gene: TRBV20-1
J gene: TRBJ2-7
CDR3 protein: CSARSGVAGEQYF
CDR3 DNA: TGCAGTGCTAGGTCGGGAGTCGCCGGCGAGCAGTACTTC

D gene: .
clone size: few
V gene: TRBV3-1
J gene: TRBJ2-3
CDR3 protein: CASSPGLPDTQYF
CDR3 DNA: TGTGCCAGCAGCCCCGGACTCCCCGATACGCAGTATTTT

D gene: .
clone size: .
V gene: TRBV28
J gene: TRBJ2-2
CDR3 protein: CATGYTGELFF
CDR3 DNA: TGTGCCACAGGGTACACCGGGGAGCTGTTTTTT

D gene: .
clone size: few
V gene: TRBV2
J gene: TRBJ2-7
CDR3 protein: CASSQLPGPPGEQYF
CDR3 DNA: TGTGCCAGCAGTCAGTTGCCGGGACCCCCGGGGGAGCAGTACTTC

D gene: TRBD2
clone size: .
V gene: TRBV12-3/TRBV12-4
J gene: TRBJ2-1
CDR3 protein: CASSLLAGGLYNEQFF
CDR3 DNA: TGTGCCAGCTCCCTTCTCGCGGGAGGCCTATACAATGAGCAGTTCTTC

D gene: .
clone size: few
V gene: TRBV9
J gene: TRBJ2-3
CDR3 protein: CASSVGTGGSLGDTQYF
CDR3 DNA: TGTGCCAGCAGCGTAGGGACCGGGGGATCCTTGGGAGATACGCAGTATTTT

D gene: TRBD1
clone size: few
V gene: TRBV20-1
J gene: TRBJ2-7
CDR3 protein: CSARTGLTYEQYF
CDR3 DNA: TGCAGTGCTAGGACAGGGCTGACCTACGAGCAGTACTTC

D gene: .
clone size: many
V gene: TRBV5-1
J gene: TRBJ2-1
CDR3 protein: CASSLWVEGEQFF
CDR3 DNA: TGCGCCAGCAGCTTGTGGGTCGAAGGTGAGCAGTTCTTC

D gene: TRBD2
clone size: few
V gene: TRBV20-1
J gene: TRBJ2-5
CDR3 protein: CSARGGEGSKTQYF
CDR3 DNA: TGCAGTGCTAGGGGGGGGGAGGGATCGAAGACCCAGTACTTC

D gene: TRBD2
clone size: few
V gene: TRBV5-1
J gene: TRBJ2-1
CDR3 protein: CASSLAWGGVNPSSYNEQFF
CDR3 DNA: TGCGCCAGCAGCTTGGCGTGGGGGGGGGTTAATCCAAGCTCCTACAATGAGCAGTTCTTC

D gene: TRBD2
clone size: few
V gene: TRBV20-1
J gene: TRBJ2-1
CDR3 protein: CSARKNTPGLASNREQFF
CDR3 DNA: TGCAGTGCTAGAAAAAACACACCGGGACTAGCGAGTAACCGTGAGCAGTTCTTC

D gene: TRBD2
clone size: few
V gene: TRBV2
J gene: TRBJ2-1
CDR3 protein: CASSRTSGSYNEQFF
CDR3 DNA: TGTGCCAGCAGCAGGACTAGCGGATCCTACAATGAGCAGTTCTTC

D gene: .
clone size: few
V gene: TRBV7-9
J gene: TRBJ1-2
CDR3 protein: CASSPRGQEGGYTF
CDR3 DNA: TGTGCCAGCAGCCCCCGGGGGCAGGAAGGGGGCTACACCTTC

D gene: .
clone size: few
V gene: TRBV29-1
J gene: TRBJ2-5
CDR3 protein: CSVEAGRETQYF
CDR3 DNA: TGCAGCGTTGAAGCAGGAAGGGAGACCCAGTACTTC

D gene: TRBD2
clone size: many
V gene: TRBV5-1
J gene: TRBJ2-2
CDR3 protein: CASSLTMAGGRTGELFF
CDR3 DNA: TGCGCCAGCAGCTTGACCATGGCGGGAGGGCGCACCGGGGAGCTGTTTTTT

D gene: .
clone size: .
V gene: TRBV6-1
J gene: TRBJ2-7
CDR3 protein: CASSEFTTAPSYEQYF
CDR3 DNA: TGTGCCAGCAGTGAGTTTACCACCGCTCCCTCCTACGAGCAGTACTTC

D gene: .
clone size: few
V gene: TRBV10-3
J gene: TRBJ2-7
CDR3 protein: CAIGSANEQYF
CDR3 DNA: TGTGCCATCGGGAGTGCTAACGAGCAGTACTTC

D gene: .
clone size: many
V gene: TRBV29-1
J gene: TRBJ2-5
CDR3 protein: CSVAPRKGYREETQYF
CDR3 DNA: TGCAGCGTAGCTCCCAGGAAGGGTTACAGGGAAGAGACCCAGTACTTC

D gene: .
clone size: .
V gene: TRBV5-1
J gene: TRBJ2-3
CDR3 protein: CASRPAGSPDTQYF
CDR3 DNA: TGCGCCAGCAGACCAGCGGGTTCTCCAGATACGCAGTATTTT

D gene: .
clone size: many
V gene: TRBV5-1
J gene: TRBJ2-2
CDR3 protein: CASSATGDTGELFF
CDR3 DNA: TGCGCCAGCAGCGCCACAGGAGACACCGGGGAGCTGTTTTTT

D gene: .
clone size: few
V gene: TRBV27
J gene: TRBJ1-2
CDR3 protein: CASRRAGNGYGYTF
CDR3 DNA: TGTGCCAGCAGACGGGCGGGGAATGGCTATGGCTACACCTTC

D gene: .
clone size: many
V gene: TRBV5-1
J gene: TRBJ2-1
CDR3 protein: CASTLAVEQFF
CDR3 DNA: TGCGCCAGCACCTTAGCTGTTGAGCAGTTCTTC

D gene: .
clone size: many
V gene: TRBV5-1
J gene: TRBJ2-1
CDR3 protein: CASSLVSSSYNEQFF
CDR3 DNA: TGCGCCAGCAGCTTGGTCTCGAGCTCCTACAATGAGCAGTTCTTC

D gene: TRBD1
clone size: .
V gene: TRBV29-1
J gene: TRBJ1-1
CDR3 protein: CSGGDRGNTEAFF
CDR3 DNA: TGCAGCGGAGGGGACAGGGGTAACACTGAAGCTTTCTTT

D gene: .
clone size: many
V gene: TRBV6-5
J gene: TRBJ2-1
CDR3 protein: CASSSYPYNEQFF
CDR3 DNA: TGTGCCAGCAGCTCCTACCCCTACAATGAGCAGTTCTTC

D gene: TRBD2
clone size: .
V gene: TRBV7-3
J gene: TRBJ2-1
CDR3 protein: CASSAGTSSEQFF
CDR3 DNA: TGTGCCAGCAGCGCCGGGACTAGTAGTGAGCAGTTCTTC

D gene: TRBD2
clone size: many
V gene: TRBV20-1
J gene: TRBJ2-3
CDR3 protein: CSASRAGGPGGTDTQYF
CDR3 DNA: TGCAGTGCTAGTCGAGCGGGAGGGCCCGGGGGTACGGATACGCAGTATTTT

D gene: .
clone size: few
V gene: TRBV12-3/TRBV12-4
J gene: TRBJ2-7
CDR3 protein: CASSSIGAKSRLEQYF
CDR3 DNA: TGTGCCAGCAGTTCCATAGGGGCCAAGAGCCGGCTCGAGCAGTACTTC

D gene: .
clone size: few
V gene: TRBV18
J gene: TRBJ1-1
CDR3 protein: CASSPPGIFRGTEAFF
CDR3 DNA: TGTGCCAGCTCACCACCGGGAATTTTTAGGGGTACTGAAGCTTTCTTT